This record looks at one T cell receptor beta chain sequence and its context. Germline V lookup: CDR1 MDHEN, CDR2 SYDVKM. The CDR3 has 16 amino acids. The trim removed 7 bases at V and 0 bases at J, leaving 4 bases unmatched. The method was immunoSEQ multiplex PCR; TCRdb's version includes in-frame clones alone and lacks a portion of them. The sample consists of roughly 70,000 clones, roughly 85% of them appearing once. This record comes from a study of OX40 agonist ivuxolimab in advanced cancers. The sequence was collected from an adult with an advanced solid tumor such as melanoma, head and neck, liver or kidney cancer. Source: CD4+ or CD8+ T cells sorted from blood, taken in a trial of the OX40 agonist ivuxolimab. The V gene is TRBV28, the J gene TRBJ2-4, with TRBD2 matching over 12 bases. The CDR3 loop is CASTPGLAGAKNIQYF. The DNA for the CDR3 is TGTGCCAGCACCCCGGGACTAGCGGGAGCCAAAAACATTCAGTACTTC.